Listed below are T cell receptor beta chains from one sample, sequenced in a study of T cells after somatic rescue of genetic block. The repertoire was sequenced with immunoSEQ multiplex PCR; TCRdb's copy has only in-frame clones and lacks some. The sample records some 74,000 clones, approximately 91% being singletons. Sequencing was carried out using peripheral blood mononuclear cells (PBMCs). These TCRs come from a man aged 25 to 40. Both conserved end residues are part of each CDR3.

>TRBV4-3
CASSQHRGPTGELFF
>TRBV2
CASKPGGTDTQYF
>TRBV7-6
CASSLGGTGNEQYF
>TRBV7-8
CASSSRPTTSTQYF
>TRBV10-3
CAISDERDNEQFF
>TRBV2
CAIDRPYEQYF
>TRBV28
CASSITTYEQYF
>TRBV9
CASSVEGSRYNTEAFF
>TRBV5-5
CASSLVTGEAYEQYF
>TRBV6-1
CASRDPGETQYF
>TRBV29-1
CSVDGGRGTEAFF
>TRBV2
CASRDSGTGGSEQYF
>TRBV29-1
CSVEVYGYEQYF
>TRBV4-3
CASSPGLAEYNEQFF
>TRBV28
CASSLRLAETQETQYF
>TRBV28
CASGGQGPSYGYTF
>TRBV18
CASSPLESWEPQHF
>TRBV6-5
CASSYGRYNYGYTF
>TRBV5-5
CASSYETFAAEAFF
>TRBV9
CASSVDPGGTEAFF
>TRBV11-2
CASSLDSWSTDTQYF
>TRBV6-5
CASSPTATNEKLFF
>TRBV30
CAWSWMTGYNEQFF
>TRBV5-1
CASSLASGSNEQYF
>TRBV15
CATSSWEGEETQYF
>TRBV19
CASSNPPRLASGTGELFF
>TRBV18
CASSPTLSRETQYF
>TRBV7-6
CASSFRLAGDEQYF
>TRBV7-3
CASSTVTTGELFF
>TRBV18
CASSPTGQTYEQYF
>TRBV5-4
CASSFVSANYEQYF
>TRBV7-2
CASSSLAGRGSYEQYF
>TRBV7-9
CASSFQGSEQYF
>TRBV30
CAWSRAYNSPLHF
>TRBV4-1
CASSPGLLGTEAFF
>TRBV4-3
CASSEGYARKETQYF
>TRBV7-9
CASSFSGRATDTQYF
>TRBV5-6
CASSLGLRANEQFF
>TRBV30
CAWSVFSHSYEQYF
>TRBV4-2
CASSQGPYNEQFF
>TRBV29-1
CSASPQGNEQFF
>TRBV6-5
CASSYPGHEQFF
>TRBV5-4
CASSLDGLRTRKDTQYF
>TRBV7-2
CASSSRGGHRLRGYTF
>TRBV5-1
CASSSEDRANYGYTF
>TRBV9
CASSLNTGELFF
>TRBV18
CASSPGEGYTF
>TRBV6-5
CASSRGGSGNTIYF
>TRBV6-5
CASSYGGAMYGYTF
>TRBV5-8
CASSLGTNYNEQFF
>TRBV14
CASSRGGYEQYF